This is a list of T cell receptor beta chains from one sample in a study of blood T cell repertoires in COVID-19. Measured with immunoSEQ multiplex PCR; TCRdb has only the in-frame clones, and not every one. The sample contains more than 65,000 clones, 87% of which appear only once. The sequencing sample was made of peripheral blood. The origin of the receptors is a woman in her 50s with acute or convalescent COVID-19. CDR3s include the opening cysteine and the closing phenylalanine or tryptophan. The D gene is left open where the match is weak. Where a row states a size, it is once, few, many or the class of an expanded clone; other rows omit it.

j_gene,v_gene,len,d_gene,abundance,CDR3nt,CDR3aa
TRBJ2-2,TRBV11-3,12,.,once,TGTGCCAGCAGCTTAGGTCGGGGGGAGCTGTTTTTT,CASSLGRGELFF
TRBJ1-2,TRBV27,17,TRBD1,.,TGTGCCAGCAGGCAACCGGGACAGGGAGGAGGGCTTTGGGGCTACACCTTC,CASRQPGQGGGLWGYTF
TRBJ1-1,TRBV9,15,TRBD1,.,TGTGCCAGCAGCACTCTGACAGGGACGAGTACTGAAGCTTTCTTT,CASSTLTGTSTEAFF
TRBJ1-5,TRBV5-8,16,TRBD1,.,TGTGCCAGCAGCCGGGATAGGACAGGGACGAATCAGCCCCAGCATTTT,CASSRDRTGTNQPQHF
TRBJ1-1,TRBV9,15,TRBD1,.,TGTGCCAGCAGCATTACAGGGGGCCGGACCACTGAAGCTTTCTTT,CASSITGGRTTEAFF
TRBJ1-1,TRBV28,16,TRBD1,.,TGTGCCAGCAGCTATCCCGGGACAGGATCGAACACTGAAGCTTTCTTT,CASSYPGTGSNTEAFF
TRBJ1-5,TRBV19,17,TRBD1,.,TGTGCCAGTAGTCTCGGACAGGGGAATGTAGTCAATCAGCCCCAGCATTTT,CASSLGQGNVVNQPQHF
TRBJ2-2,TRBV18,16,TRBD1,.,TGTGCCAGCTCTGAGGGGGGACAGGACTACACCGGGGAGCTGTTTTTT,CASSEGGQDYTGELFF
TRBJ2-1,TRBV9,15,.,.,TGTGCCAGCAGCTCCCTAGGTTTGTCCTACAATGAGCAGTTCTTC,CASSSLGLSYNEQFF
TRBJ1-5,TRBV6-2/TRBV6-3,15,.,.,TGTGCCAGCAGTTACTCAGGGGCATTCAATCAGCCCCAGCATTTT,CASSYSGAFNQPQHF
TRBJ2-7,TRBV12-3/TRBV12-4,13,TRBD1,.,TGTGCCAGCACCTGGACAGGGGCCTACGAGCAGTACTTC,CASTWTGAYEQYF
TRBJ2-3,TRBV18,14,.,.,TGTGCCAGCTCACCACCGACTCTGGCAGATACGCAGTATTTT,CASSPPTLADTQYF
TRBJ1-4,TRBV4-3,14,TRBD1,.,TGCGCCAGCAGCCAGGGGGCAGACAGGGGGGAACTGTTTTTT,CASSQGADRGELFF
TRBJ2-3,TRBV30,14,.,.,TGTGCCTGGAGCGATGTATCGGGTACAGATACGCAGTATTTT,CAWSDVSGTDTQYF
TRBJ2-1,TRBV9,15,.,.,TGTGCCAGCAGCCGGGGACACGGCTCCTACAATGAGCAGTTCTTC,CASSRGHGSYNEQFF
TRBJ2-5,TRBV30,15,.,once,TGTGCCTTCAAAAGAGGAGGTTCCCCCCAAGAGACCCAGTACTTC,CAFKRGGSPQETQYF